This T cell receptor beta chain derives from a study of blood T cell repertoires in COVID-19. Per the study methods: The authors estimated nucleated cell counts from reference gene primer amplification. The repertoire was sequenced with immunoSEQ multiplex PCR; TCRdb's copy has only in-frame clones and lacks some. V and J calls and clone size come straight from that table; D and trimming were deduced from the DNA. The sample lists 85,000 to 110,000 clones, 87% occurring once. This CDR3 has 13 amino acids. Germline V CDR1 and CDR2: SEHNR, FQNEAQ (reference sequence). The V gene lost 11 bases and the J gene lost 3 bases, with 15 bases spanning the gap.

Sequenced sample: peripheral blood. The source of this sequence is a man aged 45 to 65 in a cohort sampled during active COVID-19. This chain links TRBV7-9 with TRBJ2-3; D may be TRBD1 (5 bases). CDR3 in DNA: TGTGCCGGTGGGGATGGGGCGACAGATACGCAGTATTTT. Translated: CAGGDGATDTQYF.